This T cell receptor beta chain was captured by sequencing in a study of cytomegalovirus exposure and HLA in healthy donors. PCR primers comprised 60 Vbeta and 13 Jbeta primers. Assay: immunoSEQ multiplex PCR; the TCRdb copy retains only in-frame clones and omits some. The sample holds about 190,000 clones, 82% seen once. CDR1 MNHEY and CDR2 SMNVEV come from the germline V gene (reference sequence). This CDR3 contains 15 residues. After removal of 4 bases from V and 6 bases from J, the junction contained 10 bases not matched to a gene. As concerns this clone: Its specificity is unknown.

General study findings and limits: TCR beta V- and J-gene trimming was later associated with a missense DCLRE1C variant. The HLA-A and HLA-B alleles of most subjects were reportedly predicted accurately from TCR beta sequences. The authors excluded some V segments, including TRBV6-2 and TRBV6-3, as indistinguishable. Association with HLA alleles at 0.05 false discovery rate was found for around 17,000 TCR beta sequences in a later analysis.

The rearrangement uses TRBV27 and TRBJ1-1; 8 bases are a match to TRBD1. The origin of this receptor is a woman aged 18-29 years in good health and CMV-seronegative. Sequencing used PBMCs. In DNA, the CDR3 is TGTGCCAGCAGTTCTCCAGGGGGCGCAGGCTCTGAAGCTTTCTTT. Translating it yields CASSSPGGAGSEAFF.